This entry lists 2 T cell receptor beta chains sequenced from one sample in a study of vaccination and CD4 T cells after COVID-19 (dated by TCRdb to about 2022). Preparation of the library involved PCR. Sequencer: Illumina iSeq 100. At the Johns Hopkins FTIC core, DNA from the cultured CD4+ T cells underwent TCR sequencing with the Oncomine TCR Beta short-read assay. TCRdb reanalyzed the raw reads on its own, using fastp at Q25 for trimming and MiXCR for clone calling, and kept in-frame beta chains. Under each unique CDR3 protein, matching rows form one entry showing the most common genes and DNA. For this sample there are about 20,000 distinct CDR3 sequences; approximately 61% appear just once. The ten largest clonotypes hold less than 4% of the sample. These TCRs' antigens remain unknown. What this sample's treatment or condition label stands for: roughly 11-day PBMC culture with coronavirus spike peptide pools or control peptides (ViraFEST assay).

The specimen was CD4+ T cells from blood, cultured in vitro. Every receptor here comes from a human donor who had recovered from COVID-19.

This clonotype has just a few counts. The chain joins TRBV7-8 to TRBJ1-1; TRBD1 aligns across 8 bases. The CDR3 has 14 amino acids. The V gene's germline CDR1 is SGHVS and CDR2 FQNEAQ. The junction had 9 bases not matched to a gene; V was cut back by 4 bases and J by 8 bases. The DNA of the CDR3 is TGTGCCAGCAGCTCGGCCGACAGGGGTGGGGAAGCTTTCTTT. It encodes CASSSADRGGEAFF.

V and J are TRBV5-5 and TRBJ1-1; D unclear. Trimming pared 0 bases from V and 0 bases from J, leaving 24 bases between. The CDR3 runs to 20 residues. Germline V gene sequence: CDR1 SGHKS, CDR2 YYEKEE (reference sequence). CDR3 in amino acids: CASSLERAGRVSGVNTEAFF. The CDR3 DNA is TGTGCCAGCAGCTTGGAGAGGGCAGGACGGGTTTCAGGTGTGAACACTGAAGCTTTCTTT.